These 14 T cell receptor beta chains came from one sample sequenced in a study of cytotoxic CD8 clonotypes in ibrutinib-treated CLL. Profiling relied on immunoSEQ multiplex PCR, and the TCRdb table lists in-frame clones only, not all of them. The table has under 50,000 clones, 68% seen once; the top ten hold 6% to 8%. The input for sequencing was PBMCs, taken at disease progression, from a patient treated with ibrutinib. Every receptor here comes from a human donor with chronic lymphocytic leukemia.

The rearrangement uses TRBV28 and TRBJ2-7; the match to TRBD2 covers 9 bases. The CDR3 consists of 14 residues. Losses at the gene ends were 5 bases for V and 5 bases for J; bases not matched to a gene: 7. The germline V gene has CDR1 MDHEN and CDR2 SYDVKM. CDR3 sequence: CASSIIAGAHEQYF. The CDR3 DNA follows: TGTGCCAGCAGTATAATAGCGGGAGCCCACGAGCAGTACTTC.

This clone occurred a few times. The CDR3 DNA reads TGTGCCAGTAAACCACGGGTTGATAGCAATCAGCCCCAGCATTTT. It yields the protein CASKPRVDSNQPQHF. This chain links TRBV19 with TRBJ1-5; D remains unclear. Germline V lookup: CDR1 LNHDA, CDR2 SQIVND (reference sequence). Deletions cut 7 bases from V and 0 bases from J, with 13 bases between. The CDR3 runs to 15 residues.

The chain joins TRBV11-3 to TRBJ2-7, with no clear D. The CDR3 consists of 12 residues. CDR1 is SGHNT, CDR2 YENEEA, per germline. Deletions cut 5 bases from V and 4 bases from J, with 9 bases between. CDR3 protein: CASSQVGYEQYF. The CDR3 DNA sequence: TGTGCCAGCAGCCAAGTCGGGTACGAGCAGTACTTC.

The rearrangement joins TRBV27 to TRBJ1-5; tentatively, D is TRBD1 (5 bases). In germline, CDR1 is MNHEY, CDR2 SMNVEV (reference sequence). The V and J ends lost 0 bases and 6 bases respectively, with 12 bases between them. The CDR3 loop spans 15 amino acids. CDR3: CASSLSGAQSQPQHF. The DNA of the CDR3 is TGTGCCAGCAGTTTATCCGGGGCTCAAAGTCAGCCCCAGCATTTT.

The chain is built from TRBV5-5 and TRBJ2-3; perhaps TRBD2 as D (6 bases). The germline CDR1 and CDR2 sequences are SGHKS and YYEKEE (reference sequence). The ends were cut back, 4 bases at V and 3 bases at J, with 18 bases in the middle. This CDR3 spans 16 amino acids. CDR3 DNA sequence: TGTGCCAGCAGCCGCTGGGGGGTGGCGGGAACAGATACGCAGTATTTT. The encoded protein is CASSRWGVAGTDTQYF.

Only one count was recorded for this clone. Written as DNA, the CDR3 is TGCGCCAGCAGCTTCTTGGGAGTCACCTCTGGGGCCAACGTCCTGACTTTC. Translating it yields CASSFLGVTSGANVLTF. V and J are TRBV5-1 and TRBJ2-6; a weak D match, TRBD2 (5 bases). V gave up 2 bases and J gave up 0 bases, with 12 bases separating them. This CDR3 contains 17 residues. Per germline, CDR1 SGHRS and CDR2 YFSETQ.

The chain recombines TRBV2 with TRBJ1-1; D is possibly TRBD1 (5 bases). V lost 1 base to trimming and J lost 4 bases, with 13 bases between them. Germline values: CDR1 SNHLY, CDR2 FYNNEI. This CDR3 spans 15 amino acids. CDR3 amino acids: CASSEVGQGGTEAFF. The CDR3 DNA reads TGTGCCAGCAGTGAAGTTGGGCAGGGAGGCACTGAAGCTTTCTTT.

The rearrangement joins TRBV18 to TRBJ1-2, with unresolved D. In germline, CDR1 is KGHSH, CDR2 LQKENI. V lost 0 bases and J lost 6, with 17 bases in between. There are 16 residues in the CDR3. The CDR3 loop reads CASSPPLTGSSDGYTF. DNA of the CDR3: TGTGCCAGCTCACCACCTCTTACCGGGTCTTCGGATGGCTACACCTTC.

V is TRBV5-1 and J is TRBJ1-2; tentative D call: TRBD1 (5 bases). Germline V lookup: CDR1 SGHRS, CDR2 YFSETQ. Trimming cost V 5 bases and J 4 bases, with 12 bases left between them. CDR3 size: 13 residues. This CDR3 is CASRVSQGYGYTF. Here the CDR3 DNA reads TGCGCCAGCAGGGTATCGCAGGGCTATGGCTACACCTTC.

The V gene is TRBV7-9, the J gene TRBJ1-1, with D unresolved. CDR1 and CDR2 from the germline V gene are SEHNR and FQNEAQ (reference sequence). The CDR3 is made up of 14 amino acids. Deletions cut 7 bases from V and 0 bases from J, with 12 bases between. Here the CDR3 reads CASTPQVLNTEAFF. The CDR3 DNA follows: TGTGCCAGCACCCCGCAGGTGTTGAACACTGAAGCTTTCTTT. Filled out from reference TRBV7-9 and TRBJ1-1, the complete variable domain reads DTGVSQNPRHKITKRGQNVTFRCDPISEHNRLYWYRQTLGQGPEFLTYFQNEAQLEKSRLLSDRFSAERPKGSFSTLEIQRTEQGDSAMYLCASTPQVLNTEAFFGQGTRLTVV.

The chain uses TRBV28 and TRBJ1-6, with D perhaps matching TRBD1 (5 bases). CDR1 is MDHEN and CDR2 is SYDVKM in the germline V gene. This CDR3 spans 16 amino acids. The V end was cut by 3 bases, the J end by 5 bases, with 14 bases between. The CDR3: CASSLTRGTDNSPLHF. DNA for the CDR3: TGTGCCAGCAGTTTGACGAGGGGAACGGATAATTCACCCCTCCACTTT.

A few counts support this clone. The gene calls are TRBV4-3 and TRBJ1-4; 9 bases are shared with TRBD1. After removal of 5 bases from V and 7 bases from J, the junction contained 8 bases not matched to a gene. Germline CDR1 and CDR2: LGHNA and YSLEER. There are 15 residues in the CDR3. Here the CDR3 reads CASSITGGAGEKLFF. Written as DNA, the CDR3 is TGCGCCAGCAGCATTACAGGGGGCGCGGGTGAAAAACTGTTTTTT.

The gene calls are TRBV28 and TRBJ1-1, with 8 bases aligning to TRBD1. In germline, CDR1 is MDHEN, CDR2 SYDVKM. Trimming removed 11 bases from V and 6 bases from J; junction bases left unmatched: 14. The CDR3 loop spans 14 amino acids. The CDR3 sequence: CAAYPAYRGSEAFF. In DNA form, the CDR3 reads TGTGCCGCGTATCCTGCCTACAGGGGGTCTGAAGCTTTCTTT.

This clone was seen only once. V and J are TRBV5-1 and TRBJ1-2; the D gene is possibly TRBD1 (6 bases). V was pared by 7 bases and J by 8 bases, with 15 bases between. Germline CDR1 and CDR2: SGHRS and YFSETQ. CDR3 length equals 12 residues. This CDR3 is CASYRQDEGYTF. Here the CDR3 DNA reads TGCGCCAGCTACCGACAGGACGAAGGCTACACCTTC.